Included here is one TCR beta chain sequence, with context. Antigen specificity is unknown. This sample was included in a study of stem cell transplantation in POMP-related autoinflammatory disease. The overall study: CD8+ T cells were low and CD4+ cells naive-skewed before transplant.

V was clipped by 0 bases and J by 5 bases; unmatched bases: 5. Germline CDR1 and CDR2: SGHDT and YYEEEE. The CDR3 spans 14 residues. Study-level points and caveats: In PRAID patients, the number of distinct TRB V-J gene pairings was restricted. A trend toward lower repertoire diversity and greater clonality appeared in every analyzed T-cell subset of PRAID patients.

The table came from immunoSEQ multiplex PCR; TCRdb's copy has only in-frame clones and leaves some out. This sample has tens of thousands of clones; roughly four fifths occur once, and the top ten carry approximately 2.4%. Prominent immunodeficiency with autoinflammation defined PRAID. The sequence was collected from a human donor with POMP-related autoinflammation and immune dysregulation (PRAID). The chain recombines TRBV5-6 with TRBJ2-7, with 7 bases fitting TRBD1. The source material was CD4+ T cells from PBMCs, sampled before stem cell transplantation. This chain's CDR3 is CASSLGGTGDEQYF. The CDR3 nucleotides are TGTGCCAGCAGCTTGGGTGGCACAGGGGACGAGCAGTACTTC.